This T cell receptor beta chain was sequenced for a study of blood T cell repertoires in COVID-19. On the study more broadly: Acute and convalescent COVID-19 specimens originated in the United States, Italy and Spain. T cells, B-cell-depleted T cells, or PBMCs provided the cDNA or gDNA that served as material.

The method was immunoSEQ multiplex PCR; TCRdb's version includes in-frame clones alone and lacks a portion of them. The sample yields over 350,000 clones, approximately 90% seen once. In germline, CDR1 is LGHNA, CDR2 YSLEER. The V end lost 4 bases, the J end lost 3 bases, and 9 bases lay between the germline ends. The CDR3 is 13 amino acids. All enrollees were about 18 to 89 years old and from fewer than 25 US areas. Participants reported their clinical history, and cohort assignment relied on those reports. This chain joins TRBV4-3 and TRBJ2-5; D gene ambiguous. Sequencing was performed on PBMCs or T cells enriched from blood (not recorded which). The receptor's source is a woman aged 25 to 39 with acute COVID-19. CDR3 loop: CASSRHLKETQYF. DNA of the CDR3: TGCGCCAGCAGCCGGCATCTTAAAGAGACCCAGTACTTC.